This entry lists 10 T cell receptor beta chains sequenced from one sample in a study of blood T cell repertoires in COVID-19 (dated by TCRdb to 2018 to 2020). Library method: the immunoSEQ multiplex PCR assay. TCRdb stores this immuneACCESS table with in-frame sequences only. Part of the clones is absent; in the studies checked, under half of the shortfall reflects unresolved V genes, and no reason is known for the rest. In all, the sample holds 80,000 to 100,000 clones, and 86% of those were seen once. The top ten clones comprise approximately 10% of the sample. Specimen: peripheral blood. The receptors were gathered from a man aged 45-60 years with acute or convalescent COVID-19.

This chain links TRBV7-2 with TRBJ2-7; TRBD2 might be the D (6 bases). The length of the CDR3 is 14 residues. V was trimmed by 5 bases and J by 2 bases, leaving 13 bases between them. Looked up from germline, CDR1 is SGHTA and CDR2 is FQGNSA. The CDR3 bases are TGTGCCAGCAGCCCGGGAGTAGCGGCCTACGAGCAGTACTTC. Translation: CASSPGVAAYEQYF.

The genes are TRBV11-3 and TRBJ1-1, with a possible D match to TRBD1 (6 bases). V lost 4 bases to trimming and J lost 4 bases, with 10 bases between them. Germline values: CDR1 SGHNT, CDR2 YENEEA. This CDR3 is built from 13 residues. The CDR3, as DNA: TGTGCCAGCAGCTCAGGGGTGAGCACTGAAGCTTTCTTT. Encoded protein: CASSSGVSTEAFF.

This clone was seen a single time. V usage is TRBV2 and J usage is TRBJ2-1; a weak D match, TRBD1 (6 bases). The CDR3 totals 13 residues. Germline V lookup: CDR1 SNHLY, CDR2 FYNNEI. The V end lost 4 bases, the J end lost 6 bases, and 10 bases lay between the germline ends. The CDR3, as DNA: TGTGCCAGCAGTGGTACAGGGAGCAATGAGCAGTTCTTC. This sequence encodes CASSGTGSNEQFF.

This clone is large (0.1 to 1%) in the sample. V is TRBV3-1 (or the pseudogene TRBV3-2) and J is TRBJ2-1; D may be TRBD2 (6 bases). Deletions cut 0 bases from V and 8 bases from J, with 14 bases between. Looked up from germline, CDR1 is LGHDT and CDR2 is YNNKEL (reference sequence). CDR3 length equals 15 residues. For the CDR3, the DNA is TGTGCCAGCAGCCAAGATATGGGCGGGGTGGATGAGCAGTTCTTC. As protein: CASSQDMGGVDEQFF.

The DNA of the CDR3 is TGCAGCGTTGAAAAAACTAGCCTGTACCAAGAGACCCAGTACTTC. Translation gives CSVEKTSLYQETQYF. The chain couples TRBV29-1 to TRBJ2-5, with D perhaps matching TRBD2 (6 bases). Germline V gives CDR1 SQVTM, CDR2 ANQGSEA. V shed 2 bases and J shed 0 bases, with 13 bases lying between them. The CDR3 covers 15 residues.

V is TRBV6-1 and J is TRBJ1-5, with 9 bases matching TRBD1. Germline CDR1 and CDR2: MNHNS and SASEGT. The CDR3 is 15 amino acids. Unmatched junction bases numbered 6, after V lost 3 bases and J lost 6 bases. CDR3 coding DNA: TGTGCCAGCAGTGAGGACAGGGGAGTGTCTCAGCCCCAGCATTTT. As protein: CASSEDRGVSQPQHF.

The chain combines TRBV27 with TRBJ2-1; TRBD1 aligns across 11 bases. This CDR3 is 16 amino acids long. The germline gives CDR1 MNHEY, CDR2 SMNVEV (reference sequence). J was trimmed by 1 base and V by 6 bases; bases with no gene match: 5. CDR3 sequence (DNA): TGTGCCAGCAGCCCCCGGGACAGGGGGTCCTACAATGAGCAGTTCTTC. Translated: CASSPRDRGSYNEQFF.

The CDR3 sequence is CASSATGVNEKLFF. Here the CDR3 DNA reads TGTGCCAGCTCAGCGACAGGGGTCAATGAAAAACTGTTTTTT. V usage is TRBV18 and J usage is TRBJ1-4; TRBD1 agrees at 8 bases. Germline CDR1 and CDR2: KGHSH and LQKENI. The CDR3 totals 14 residues. Germline trimming cut 5 bases from V and 5 bases from J; bases unmatched to any gene: 4.

The chain combines TRBV5-6 with TRBJ2-7; a possible D gene is TRBD2 (5 bases). This CDR3 has 16 residues. Looked up from germline, CDR1 is SGHDT and CDR2 is YYEEEE. Trimming removed 0 bases from V and 1 base from J, with 14 bases in between. The CDR3 protein is CASSLGGITYSYEQYF. CDR3 DNA: TGTGCCAGCAGCTTGGGAGGGATAACCTATTCCTACGAGCAGTACTTC.

The genes are TRBV7-9 and TRBJ1-3; tentatively, D is TRBD1 (6 bases). Germline assignment: CDR1 SEHNR and CDR2 FQNEAQ (reference sequence). The CDR3 is 16 amino acids. V shed 3 bases and J shed 2 bases, with 14 bases lying between them. For the CDR3, the DNA is TGTGCCAGCAGCTTGGGACATTCCGGCACTGGAAACACCATATATTTT. Translation gives CASSLGHSGTGNTIYF.